This TCR beta chain is from a study of blood T cell repertoires in COVID-19. Study details: COVID-19 samples, acute and convalescent, were from the United States, Italy and Spain. T cells, B-cell-depleted T cells, or PBMCs provided the cDNA or gDNA that served as material.

Authors' methods: Counts of nucleated cells, estimated from reference gene primer amplification, were obtained. Measured with immunoSEQ multiplex PCR; TCRdb has only the in-frame clones, and not every one. V, J and clone size are those of that table, while D and trimming were read from the DNA. Seen here are approximately 76,000 clones, roughly nine tenths observed once, and the top ten hold over 10%. The CDR3 spans 12 residues. J gave up 9 bases and V 6 bases, and 6 bases lay outside the gene matches. CDR1 is MNHEY and CDR2 is SVGAGI in the germline V gene. The TCR sequence derives from a woman aged 60-75 years with acute or convalescent COVID-19. This chain connects TRBV6-5 to TRBJ1-2, with 8 bases matching TRBD1. What was sequenced was peripheral blood. The CDR3: CASSPDRGSYTF. The DNA for the CDR3 is TGTGCCAGCAGCCCCGACAGGGGTAGCTACACCTTC.